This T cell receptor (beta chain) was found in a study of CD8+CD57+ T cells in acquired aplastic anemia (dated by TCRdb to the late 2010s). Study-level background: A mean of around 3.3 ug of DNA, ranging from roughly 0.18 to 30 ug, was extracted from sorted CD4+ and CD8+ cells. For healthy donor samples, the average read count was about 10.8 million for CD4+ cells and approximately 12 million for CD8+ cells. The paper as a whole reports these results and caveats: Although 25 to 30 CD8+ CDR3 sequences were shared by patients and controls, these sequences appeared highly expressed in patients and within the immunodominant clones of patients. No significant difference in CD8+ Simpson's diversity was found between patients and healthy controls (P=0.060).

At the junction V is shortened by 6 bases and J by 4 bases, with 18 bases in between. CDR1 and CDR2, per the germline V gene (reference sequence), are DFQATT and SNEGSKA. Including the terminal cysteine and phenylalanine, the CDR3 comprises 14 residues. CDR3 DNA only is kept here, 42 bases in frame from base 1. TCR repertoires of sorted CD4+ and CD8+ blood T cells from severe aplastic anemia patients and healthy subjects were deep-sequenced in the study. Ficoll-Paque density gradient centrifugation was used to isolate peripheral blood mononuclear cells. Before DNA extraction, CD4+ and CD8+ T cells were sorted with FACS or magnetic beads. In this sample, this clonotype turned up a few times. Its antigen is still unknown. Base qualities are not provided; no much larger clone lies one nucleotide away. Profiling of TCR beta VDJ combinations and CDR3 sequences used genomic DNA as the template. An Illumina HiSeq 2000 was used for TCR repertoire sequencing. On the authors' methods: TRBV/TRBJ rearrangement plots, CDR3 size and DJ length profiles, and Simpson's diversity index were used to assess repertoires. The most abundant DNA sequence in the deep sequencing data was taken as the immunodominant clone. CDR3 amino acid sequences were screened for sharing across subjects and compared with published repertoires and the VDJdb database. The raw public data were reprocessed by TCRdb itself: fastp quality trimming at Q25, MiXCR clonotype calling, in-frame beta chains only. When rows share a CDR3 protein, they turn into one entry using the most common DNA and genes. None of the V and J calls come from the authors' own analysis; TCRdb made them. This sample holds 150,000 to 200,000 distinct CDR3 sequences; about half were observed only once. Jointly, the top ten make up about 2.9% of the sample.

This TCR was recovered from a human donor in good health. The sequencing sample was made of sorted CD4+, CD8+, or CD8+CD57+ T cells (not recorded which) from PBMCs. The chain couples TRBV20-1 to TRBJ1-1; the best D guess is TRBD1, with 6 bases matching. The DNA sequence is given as TGCAGTGCCTTTTATACAGGGTCAAGCACTGAAGCTTTCTTT. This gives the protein CSAFYTGSSTEAFF.